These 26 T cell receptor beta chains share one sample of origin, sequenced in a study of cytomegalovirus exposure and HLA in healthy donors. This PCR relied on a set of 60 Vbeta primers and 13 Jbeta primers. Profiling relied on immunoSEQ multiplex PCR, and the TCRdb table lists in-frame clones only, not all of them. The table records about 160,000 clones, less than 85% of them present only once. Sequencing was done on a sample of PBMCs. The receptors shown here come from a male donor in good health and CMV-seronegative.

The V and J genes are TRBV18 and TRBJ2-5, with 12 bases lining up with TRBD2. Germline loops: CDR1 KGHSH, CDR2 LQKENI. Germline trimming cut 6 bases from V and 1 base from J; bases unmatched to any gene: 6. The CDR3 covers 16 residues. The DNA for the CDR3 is TGTGCCAGCTCGCCTACTAGCGGGGGGTTCCAAGAGACCCAGTACTTC. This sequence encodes CASSPTSGGFQETQYF.

CDR3 DNA sequence: TGTGCCAGCAGCCTCGGACAGGGGCCGACCGGGGAGCTGTTTTTT. It codes for CASSLGQGPTGELFF. V gene TRBV7-7 combines with J gene TRBJ2-2; 9 nucleotides agree with TRBD1. In germline, CDR1 is SSHAT, CDR2 FNYEAQ (reference sequence). The length of the CDR3 is 15 residues. The junction had 6 bases not matched to a gene; V was cut back by 5 bases and J by 5 bases.

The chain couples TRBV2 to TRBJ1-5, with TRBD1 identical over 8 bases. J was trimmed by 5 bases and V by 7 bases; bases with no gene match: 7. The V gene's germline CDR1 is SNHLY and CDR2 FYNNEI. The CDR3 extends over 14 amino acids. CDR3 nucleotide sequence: TGTGCCAGCAATACCCAGGGGGCGGATCAGCCCCAGCATTTT. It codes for CASNTQGADQPQHF.

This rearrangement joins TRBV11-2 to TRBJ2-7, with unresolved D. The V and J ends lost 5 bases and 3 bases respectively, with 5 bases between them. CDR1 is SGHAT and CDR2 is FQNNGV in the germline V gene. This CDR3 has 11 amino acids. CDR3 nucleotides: TGTGCCAGCAGCACTGACTACGAGCAGTACTTC. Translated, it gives CASSTDYEQYF.

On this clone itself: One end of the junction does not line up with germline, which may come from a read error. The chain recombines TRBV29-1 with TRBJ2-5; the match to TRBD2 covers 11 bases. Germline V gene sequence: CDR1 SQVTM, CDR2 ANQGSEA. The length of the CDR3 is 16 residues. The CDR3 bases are TGCAGCGCCCGACTAGCGGGAAAGGTGGGCCAAGAGGCCCAGTACTTC. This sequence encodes CSARLAGKVGQEAQYF.

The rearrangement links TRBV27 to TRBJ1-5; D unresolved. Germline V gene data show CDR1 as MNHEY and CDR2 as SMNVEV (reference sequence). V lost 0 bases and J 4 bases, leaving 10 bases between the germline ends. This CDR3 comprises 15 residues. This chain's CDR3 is CASSLSPSVNQPQHF. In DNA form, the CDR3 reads TGTGCCAGCAGTTTATCCCCCAGCGTGAATCAGCCCCAGCATTTT.

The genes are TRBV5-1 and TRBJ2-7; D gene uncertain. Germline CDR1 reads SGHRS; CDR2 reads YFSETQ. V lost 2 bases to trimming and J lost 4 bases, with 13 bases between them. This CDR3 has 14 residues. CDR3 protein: CASSLNAFEYEQYF. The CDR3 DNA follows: TGCGCCAGCAGCTTAAATGCGTTCGAGTACGAGCAGTACTTC.

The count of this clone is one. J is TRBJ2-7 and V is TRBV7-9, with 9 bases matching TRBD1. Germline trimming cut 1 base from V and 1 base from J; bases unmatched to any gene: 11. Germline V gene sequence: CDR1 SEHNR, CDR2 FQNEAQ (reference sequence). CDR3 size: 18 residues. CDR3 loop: CASSLDMLGQGPSYEQYF. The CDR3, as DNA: TGTGCCAGCAGCTTAGACATGTTGGGACAGGGCCCTTCCTACGAGCAGTACTTC. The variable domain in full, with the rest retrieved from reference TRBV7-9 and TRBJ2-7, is DTGVSQNPRHKITKRGQNVTFRCDPISEHNRLYWYRQTLGQGPEFLTYFQNEAQLEKSRLLSDRFSAERPKGSFSTLEIQRTEQGDSAMYLCASSLDMLGQGPSYEQYFGPGTRLTVT.

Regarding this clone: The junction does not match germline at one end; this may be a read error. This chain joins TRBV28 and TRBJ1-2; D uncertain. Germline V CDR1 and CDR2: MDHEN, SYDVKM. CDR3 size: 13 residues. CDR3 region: CATRQGSNNGYTF. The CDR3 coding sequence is TGTGCCACCCGCCAAGGGAGTAACAATGGCTACACCTTC.

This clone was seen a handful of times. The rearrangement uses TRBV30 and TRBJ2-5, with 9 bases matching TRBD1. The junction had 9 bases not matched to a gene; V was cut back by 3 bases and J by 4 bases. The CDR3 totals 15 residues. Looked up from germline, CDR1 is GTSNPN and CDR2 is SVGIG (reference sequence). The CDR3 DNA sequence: TGTGCCTGGAGAGTGGGACAGGGTGGCGCAGAGACCCAGTACTTC. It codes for CAWRVGQGGAETQYF.

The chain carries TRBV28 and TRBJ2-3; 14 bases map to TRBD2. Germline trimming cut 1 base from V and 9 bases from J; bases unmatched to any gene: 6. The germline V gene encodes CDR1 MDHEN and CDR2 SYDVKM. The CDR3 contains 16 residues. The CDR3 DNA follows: TGTGCCAGCAGTTTATCCCGACTAGCGGGAGGGTCAACGCAGTATTTT. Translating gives CASSLSRLAGGSTQYF.

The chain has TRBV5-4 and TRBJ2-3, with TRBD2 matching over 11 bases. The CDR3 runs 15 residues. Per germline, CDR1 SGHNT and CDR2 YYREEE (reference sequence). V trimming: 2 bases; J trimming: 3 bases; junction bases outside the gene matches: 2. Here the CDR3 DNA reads TGTGCCAGCAGCTTCACTAGCGGGAGTACAGATACGCAGTATTTT. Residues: CASSFTSGSTDTQYF. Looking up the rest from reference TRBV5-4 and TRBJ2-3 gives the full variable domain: ETGVTQSPTHLIKTRGQQVTLRCSSQSGHNTVSWYQQALGQGPQFIFQYYREEENGRGNFPPRFSGLQFPNYSSELNVNALELDDSALYLCASSFTSGSTDTQYFGPGTRLTVL.

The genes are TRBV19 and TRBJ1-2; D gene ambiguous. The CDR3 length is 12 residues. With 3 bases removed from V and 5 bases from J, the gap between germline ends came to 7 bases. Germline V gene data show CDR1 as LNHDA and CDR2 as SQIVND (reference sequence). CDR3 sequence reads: CASSIGDYGYTF. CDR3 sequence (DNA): TGTGCCAGTAGTATCGGGGATTATGGCTACACCTTC. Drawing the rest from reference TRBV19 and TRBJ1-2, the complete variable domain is DGGITQSPKYLFRKEGQNVTLSCEQNLNHDAMYWYRQDPGQGLRLIYYSQIVNDFQKGDIAEGYSVSREKKESFPLTVTSAQKNPTAFYLCASSIGDYGYTFGSGTRLTVV.

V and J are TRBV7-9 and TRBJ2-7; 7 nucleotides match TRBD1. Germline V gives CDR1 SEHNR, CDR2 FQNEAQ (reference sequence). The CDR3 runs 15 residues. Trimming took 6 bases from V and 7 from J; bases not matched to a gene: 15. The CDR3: CASSPETGSVSEQYF. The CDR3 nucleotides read TGTGCCAGCAGTCCCGAGACAGGGTCTGTTAGTGAGCAGTACTTC. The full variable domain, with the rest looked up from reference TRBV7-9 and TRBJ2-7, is DTGVSQNPRHKITKRGQNVTFRCDPISEHNRLYWYRQTLGQGPEFLTYFQNEAQLEKSRLLSDRFSAERPKGSFSTLEIQRTEQGDSAMYLCASSPETGSVSEQYFGPGTRLTVT.

CDR3 coding DNA: TGCGCCAGCAGCTTGGCCGCAGGGCTGAACACTGAAGCTTTCTTT. As protein: CASSLAAGLNTEAFF. The chain carries TRBV5-1 and TRBJ1-1, with TRBD1 as a possible D gene (5 bases). CDR1 is SGHRS, CDR2 YFSETQ, per germline. The CDR3 loop spans 15 amino acids. V lost 0 bases and J lost 0, with 9 bases in between.

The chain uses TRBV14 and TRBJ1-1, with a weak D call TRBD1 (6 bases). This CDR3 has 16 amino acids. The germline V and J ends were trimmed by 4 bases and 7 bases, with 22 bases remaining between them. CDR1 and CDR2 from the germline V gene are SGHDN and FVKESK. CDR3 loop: CASSLRFPIRQVEAFF. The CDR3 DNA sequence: TGTGCCAGCAGCCTCCGATTCCCAATTCGACAGGTTGAAGCTTTCTTT.

DNA for the CDR3: TGTGCCAGTCACCCCGGACTGGAGGCCTATAATTCACCCCTCCACTTT. This codes for CASHPGLEAYNSPLHF. This sequence joins TRBV6-6 and TRBJ1-6; unclear D gene. There are 16 residues in the CDR3. V shed 9 bases and J shed 2 bases, with 17 bases lying between them. Germline V lookup: CDR1 MNHNY, CDR2 SVGAGI (reference sequence).

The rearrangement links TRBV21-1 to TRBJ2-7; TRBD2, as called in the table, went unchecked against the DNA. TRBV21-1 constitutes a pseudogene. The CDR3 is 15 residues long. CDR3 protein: CASSKSGGGSYEQYF. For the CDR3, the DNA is TGTGCCAGCAGCAAGTCCGGGGGGGGCTCCTACGAGCAGTACTTC.

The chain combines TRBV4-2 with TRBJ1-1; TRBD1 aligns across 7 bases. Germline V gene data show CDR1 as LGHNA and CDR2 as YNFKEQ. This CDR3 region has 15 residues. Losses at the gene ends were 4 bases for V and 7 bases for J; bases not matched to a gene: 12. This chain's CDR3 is CASSLDPGTEGEAFF. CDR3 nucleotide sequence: TGTGCCAGCAGCCTAGATCCCGGGACAGAGGGTGAAGCTTTCTTT.

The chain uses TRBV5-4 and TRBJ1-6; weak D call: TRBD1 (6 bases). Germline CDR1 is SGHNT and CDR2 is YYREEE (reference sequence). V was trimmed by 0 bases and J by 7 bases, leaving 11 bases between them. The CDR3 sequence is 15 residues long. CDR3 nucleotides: TGTGCCAGCAGCTTGGCGGACAGACTAAATTCACCCCTCCACTTT. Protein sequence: CASSLADRLNSPLHF.

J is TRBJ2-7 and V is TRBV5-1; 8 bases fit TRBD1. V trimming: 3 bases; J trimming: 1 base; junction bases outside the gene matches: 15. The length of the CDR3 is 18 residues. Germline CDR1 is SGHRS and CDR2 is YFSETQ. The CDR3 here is CASSYKSTGQGYSYEQYF. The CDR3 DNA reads TGCGCCAGCAGCTACAAAAGCACCGGACAGGGTTATTCCTACGAGCAGTACTTC.

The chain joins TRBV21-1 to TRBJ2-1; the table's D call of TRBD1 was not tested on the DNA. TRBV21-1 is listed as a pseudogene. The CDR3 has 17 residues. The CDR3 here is CASSKRDSGKGGNEQFF. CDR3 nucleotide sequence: TGTGCCAGCAGCAAGCGGGACAGCGGAAAAGGTGGCAATGAGCAGTTCTTC.

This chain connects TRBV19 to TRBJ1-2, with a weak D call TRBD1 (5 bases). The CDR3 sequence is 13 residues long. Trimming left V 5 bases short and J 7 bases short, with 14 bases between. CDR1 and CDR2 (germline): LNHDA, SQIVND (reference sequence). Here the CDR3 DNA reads TGTGCCAGTAGTTCTGCACAGGATCTTGGCTACACCTTC. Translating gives CASSSAQDLGYTF. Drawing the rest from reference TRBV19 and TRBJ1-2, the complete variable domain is DGGITQSPKYLFRKEGQNVTLSCEQNLNHDAMYWYRQDPGQGLRLIYYSQIVNDFQKGDIAEGYSVSREKKESFPLTVTSAQKNPTAFYLCASSSAQDLGYTFGSGTRLTVV.

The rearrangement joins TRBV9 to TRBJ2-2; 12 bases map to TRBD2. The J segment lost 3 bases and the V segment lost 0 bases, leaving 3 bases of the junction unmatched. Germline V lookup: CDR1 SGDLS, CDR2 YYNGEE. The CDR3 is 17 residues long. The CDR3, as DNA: TGTGCCAGCAGCGTAGTGACTAGCGGGGGCTACACCGGGGAGCTGTTTTTT. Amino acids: CASSVVTSGGYTGELFF.

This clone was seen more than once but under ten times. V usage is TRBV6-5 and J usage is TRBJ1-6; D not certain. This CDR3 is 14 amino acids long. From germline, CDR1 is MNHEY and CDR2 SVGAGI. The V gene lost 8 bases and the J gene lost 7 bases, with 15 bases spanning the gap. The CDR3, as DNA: TGTGCCAGCTCGATTGGCGGAGGCAATTCACCCCTCCACTTT. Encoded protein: CASSIGGGNSPLHF.

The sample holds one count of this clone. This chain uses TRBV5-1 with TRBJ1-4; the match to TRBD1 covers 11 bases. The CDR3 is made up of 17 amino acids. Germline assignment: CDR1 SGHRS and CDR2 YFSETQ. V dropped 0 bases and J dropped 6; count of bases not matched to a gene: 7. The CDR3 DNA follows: TGCGCCAGCAGCTTGGGGACAGGGGGCGTAGGATATGAAAAACTGTTTTTT. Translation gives CASSLGTGGVGYEKLFF.